These T cell receptor beta chains were read from a single sample in a study of T cells in Graves' hyperthyroidism and ophthalmopathy. TCRdb fed the multiplex PCR reads into MiXCR, producing one record per CDR3 protein. The sample yields hundreds of thousands of distinct CDR3 sequences, around 40% seen once. Sequenced sample: blood. These TCRs come from a woman aged 40 to 50 with Graves' hyperthyroidism. CDR3s include the opening cysteine and the closing phenylalanine or tryptophan. The D gene is left open where the match is weak. The listing skips clone size in some rows; elsewhere it reads once, few, many or a size class.

clone_size,j_call,v_call,d_call,cdr3_nt,cdr3_aa
-,TRBJ2-3,TRBV24-1,-,TGTGCCACCAGTGGACGGACGACTGGCACAGATACGCAGTATTTT,CATSGRTTGTDTQYF
many,TRBJ2-7,TRBV19,-,TGTGCCAGTAGTATAGGACAGGAATCCTACGAGCAGTACTTC,CASSIGQESYEQYF
-,TRBJ2-7,TRBV2,-,TGTGCCAGCAGCCAAGGTCTGGGTTCCTACGAGCAGTACTTC,CASSQGLGSYEQYF
-,TRBJ1-5,TRBV20-1,-,TGCAGTGCTATGGGGGACAGCAATCAGCCCCAGCATTTT,CSAMGDSNQPQHF
-,TRBJ2-3,TRBV5-6,TRBD2,TGTGCCAGCAGCTTTGGGCTAGCGGTCACAGATACGCAGTATTTT,CASSFGLAVTDTQYF
many,TRBJ1-6,TRBV5-8,TRBD1,TGTGCCAGCAGCTTAAGGGGGCTGAATTCACCCCTCCACTTT,CASSLRGLNSPLHF
-,TRBJ1-2,TRBV29-1,-,TGCAGCGTTGAAAATCCAAGCGGGTATGGCTACACCTTC,CSVENPSGYGYTF
-,TRBJ2-5,TRBV20-1,TRBD2,TGCAGTGCTAGAGATTGGGGGGGGAGAGCGACCCAGTACTTC,CSARDWGGRATQYF
-,TRBJ1-6,TRBV7-2,-,TGTGCCAGCAGACCCTCGGGGGACATCTATAATTCACCCCTCCACTTT,CASRPSGDIYNSPLHF
many,TRBJ2-7,TRBV7-6,TRBD2,TGTGCCAGCAGCAGTCGGGAGGGCCTCGAGCAGTACTTC,CASSSREGLEQYF
-,TRBJ2-2,TRBV6-1,-,TGTGCCAGCAGTGACCCTTATACAGGGTCCTATACCGGGGAGCTGTTTTTT,CASSDPYTGSYTGELFF
few,TRBJ2-5,TRBV7-8,TRBD1,TGTGCCAGCAGCCCACGATCCGGGACAGGGGGCCTGGAGACCCAGTACTTC,CASSPRSGTGGLETQYF
many,TRBJ1-2,TRBV2,-,TGTGCCAGCAGCCCAATGGGGGGGGCGGGTGGCTACACCTTC,CASSPMGGAGGYTF
-,TRBJ2-7,TRBV30,-,TGTGCCTGGAGTCGCCCTATCTCCTACGAGCAGTACTTC,CAWSRPISYEQYF
many,TRBJ2-7,TRBV2,-,TGTGCCAGCAGTGAACAGAATAACTACGAGCAGTACTTC,CASSEQNNYEQYF
few,TRBJ2-2,TRBV18,-,TGTGCCAGCTCAACTACGGCTACCGGGGAGCTGTTTTTT,CASSTTATGELFF
-,TRBJ1-2,TRBV20-1,-,TGCAGTGCTAGCCCCCACCGAATTGTGGGACGGGATGGCTACACCTTC,CSASPHRIVGRDGYTF
-,TRBJ2-3,TRBV29-1,TRBD1,TGCAGCGGACAGGGGCGGAGCACAGATACGCAGTATTTT,CSGQGRSTDTQYF
-,TRBJ1-5,TRBV13,-,TGTGCCAGCAGTTATCTCTCGGCAGGGGTCATCAATCAGCCCCAGCATTTT,CASSYLSAGVINQPQHF
many,TRBJ1-4,TRBV7-2,-,TGTGCCAGCAGCATTGCGGGGGGAGGTCGGGAAAAACTGTTTTTT,CASSIAGGGREKLFF
-,TRBJ1-1,TRBV10-3,-,TGTGCCATCAGTGGCGACGTAGAAGCTTTCTTT,CAISGDVEAFF
few,TRBJ1-5,TRBV19,TRBD1,TGTGCCAGTAGCATTACAGGGGGAAGGAGCAATCAGCCCCAGCATTTT,CASSITGGRSNQPQHF
-,TRBJ1-4,TRBV4-3,-,TGCGCCAGCAGCCAAGATCGAGGGGGGACTGCGGAAAAACTGTTTTTT,CASSQDRGGTAEKLFF
-,TRBJ1-1,TRBV11-3,-,TGTGCCAGCAGCCGAGAGCTTGGGGGTACTGAAGCTTTCTTT,CASSRELGGTEAFF
many,TRBJ2-7,TRBV29-1,TRBD1,TGCAGCGTTCTACAGGGGGAGGACGAGCAGTACTTC,CSVLQGEDEQYF
-,TRBJ1-2,TRBV12-3/TRBV12-4,-,TGTGCCAGCAGTTTAAAGAACACTGCATATGGCTACACCTTC,CASSLKNTAYGYTF
-,TRBJ2-7,TRBV7-3,TRBD2,TGTGCCAGCGGCAGCGGGAGGGTTCCTTTTTCCTACGAGCAGTACTTC,CASGSGRVPFSYEQYF
once,TRBJ1-3,TRBV7-8,-,TGCGCCAACAGCTCCGTAAGCTCTGGAAACACCATATATTTT,CANSSVSSGNTIYF
-,TRBJ2-5,TRBV2,-,TGTGCCAGCAGCCAAGGTTCGGGACACTATGAGACCCAGTACTTC,CASSQGSGHYETQYF
-,TRBJ2-7,TRBV6-5,-,TGTGCCAGCGGTAGCGGAGTCGAGCAGTACTTC,CASGSGVEQYF
many,TRBJ2-1,TRBV5-1,TRBD2,TGCGCCAGCAGCTTGACGGGGGGTTACAATGAGCAGTTCTTC,CASSLTGGYNEQFF
-,TRBJ1-1,TRBV5-4,TRBD1,TGTGCCAGCAGTTGGCCGGGACAGGGGTTAGAAGCTTTCTTT,CASSWPGQGLEAFF
few,TRBJ1-5,TRBV19,TRBD1,TGTGCCAGTAGTATTGGCAGGGGGATCAATCAGCCCCAGCATTTT,CASSIGRGINQPQHF
-,TRBJ1-2,TRBV2,TRBD1,TGTGCCAGCAGCCAGGGGACAGGGGGCCGATCTCGCGGCTACACCTTC,CASSQGTGGRSRGYTF
few,TRBJ2-7,TRBV11-2,-,TGTGCCAGCAGCTTAAGTCTAGAGAGGCAGTACTTC,CASSLSLERQYF
-,TRBJ2-7,TRBV7-3,-,TGTGCCAGCAGCTTAGGCTGGCCTCGCAGGTTCCACGAGCAGTACTTC,CASSLGWPRRFHEQYF
-,TRBJ1-3,TRBV4-3,-,TGCGCCAGCAGCCAAGAACGGGGAGGTGGAAACACCATATATTTT,CASSQERGGGNTIYF
many,TRBJ2-7,TRBV7-9,-,TGTGCCAGCAGCCCCTCCCCGGGTTTAGGGGAGCAGTACTTC,CASSPSPGLGEQYF
many,TRBJ1-6,TRBV2,TRBD1,TGTGCCAGCAGTCAGGGGGTTTTGAATTCACCCCTCCACTTT,CASSQGVLNSPLHF
-,TRBJ1-1,TRBV7-2,-,TGTGCCAGCAGCTTAGCCCAGGGGATGTATGCTTTCTTT,CASSLAQGMYAFF
few,TRBJ2-7,TRBV19,-,TGTGCCAGTAGTTTTACAGACTCCTACGAGCAGTACTTC,CASSFTDSYEQYF
few,TRBJ2-7,TRBV2,-,TGTGCCAGCGGGGACGTCTCCTACGAGCAGTACTTC,CASGDVSYEQYF
many,TRBJ2-6,TRBV7-9,TRBD1,TGTGCCAGCAGCTCGCCCGGGACAGGATTGGGGTCTGGGGCCAACGTCCTGACTTTC,CASSSPGTGLGSGANVLTF
-,TRBJ2-5,TRBV7-9,TRBD1,TGTGCCAGCAGCGGGCCAGGGGGCGGGGTAGGGGAGACCCAGTACTTC,CASSGPGGGVGETQYF
many,TRBJ2-5,TRBV6-5,-,TGTGCCAGCAGTAAACGGGCCCAAGAGACCCAGTACTTC,CASSKRAQETQYF
many,TRBJ1-5,TRBV10-3,-,TGTGCCAGCTCATACTCCGGAAGCAATCAGCCCCAGCATTTT,CASSYSGSNQPQHF
-,TRBJ2-2,TRBV12-3/TRBV12-4,-,TGTGCCAGCACAATAACAGGTCATAGGGACGACACCGGGGAGCTGTTTTTT,CASTITGHRDDTGELFF
-,TRBJ1-4,TRBV7-9,-,TGTGCCAGCAGCTTAAGGCCAGATAGTTACCTTGCAACTAATGAAAAACTGTTTTTT,CASSLRPDSYLATNEKLFF
few,TRBJ2-7,TRBV7-3,-,TGTGCCAGCAGTTACTCCTGGGGCAGCTACGAGCAGTACTTC,CASSYSWGSYEQYF
many,TRBJ2-5,TRBV6-2/TRBV6-3,-,TGTGCCAGCAGCTACAGCAAAGAGACCCAGTACTTC,CASSYSKETQYF
-,TRBJ1-2,TRBV29-1,TRBD1,TGCAGCGTCACCCAGGGGGCGGATGGCTACACCTTC,CSVTQGADGYTF
many,TRBJ1-2,TRBV10-2,-,TGCGCCAGCAGCCCTACAGGGAGGGATGGCTACACCTTC,CASSPTGRDGYTF
many,TRBJ2-7,TRBV7-9,-,TGTGCCAGCAGCTCGGATTGGGACGAGCAGTACTTC,CASSSDWDEQYF
many,TRBJ1-2,TRBV7-9,-,TGTGCCAGCAGCTTAGCGAGGCCGATAAACTATGGCTACACCTTC,CASSLARPINYGYTF